A single sample is the source of the 22 T cell receptor beta chains below, sequenced in a study of early T cells in non-severe SARS-CoV-2 infection (dated by TCRdb to the early 2020s). The library came from 5' RACE. The instrument given in TCRdb is NextSeq 500. TCRdb trimmed public reads at Q25 via fastp, called clones via MiXCR and kept in-frame beta chains. Every distinct CDR3 protein forms one entry, paired with its most common genes and DNA. The sample table shows about 100,000 distinct CDR3 sequences, and about 13% are seen once. Clones ranked in the top ten supply approximately 2% of the sample. Sequencing used whole blood. The receptors originated from an adult who was a healthcare worker with PCR-confirmed SARS-CoV-2 infection or an uninfected control (not recorded which).

This clonotype was detected a few times. The chain has TRBV6-5 and TRBJ1-4, with TRBD1 matching over 7 bases. This CDR3 has 16 residues. CDR1 and CDR2 from the germline V gene are MNHEY and SVGAGI. Trimming at V came to 6 bases and at J to 0 bases, leaving 7 bases not matched to a gene. In nucleotides, the CDR3 is TGTGCCAGCAGCTTTGGGACAGTAGCAACTAATGAAAAACTGTTTTTT. Its translation: CASSFGTVATNEKLFF.

This clonotype was seen many times. The V call is TRBV19, the J call TRBJ1-5; 7 bases line up with TRBD1. CDR3 length: 14 amino acids. Germline V CDR1 and CDR2: LNHDA, SQIVND (reference sequence). Trimming cost V 3 bases and J 6 bases; bases outside gene matches: 5. The CDR3 region has the DNA TGTGCCAGTAGTATGGGGCAGGGGGTTCAGCCCCAGCATTTT. Protein: CASSMGQGVQPQHF.

This clonotype has a single count. A single base separates this from a much larger clone, so it may be a read error. The gene calls are TRBV11-2 and TRBJ2-7; 11 bases match TRBD1. The germline gives CDR1 SGHAT, CDR2 FQNNGV. CDR3 length: 15 residues. For the CDR3, the DNA is TGTGTCAGCAGCTTAGGACAGGGGGCGAAGAACGAGCAGTACTTC. This gives the protein CVSSLGQGAKNEQYF. The variable domain in full, with the rest retrieved from reference TRBV11-2 and TRBJ2-7, is EAGVAQSPRYKIIEKRQSVAFWCNPISGHATLYWYQQILGQGPKLLIQFQNNGVVDDSQLPKDRFSAERLKGVDSTLKIQPAKLEDSAVYLCVSSLGQGAKNEQYFGPGTRLTVT.

Many counts were recorded for this clonotype. J is TRBJ2-2 and V is TRBV5-1; 9 nucleotides line up with TRBD2. After removal of 0 bases from V and 4 bases from J, the junction contained 4 bases not matched to a gene. The germline V gene has CDR1 SGHRS and CDR2 YFSETQ. The CDR3 contains 16 residues. The CDR3 DNA sequence: TGCGCCAGCAGCTTGGATAGCGGGGGACCCACCGGGGAGCTGTTTTTT. Translating it yields CASSLDSGGPTGELFF.

The J gene is TRBJ2-1, the V gene TRBV27, with TRBD1 identical over 9 bases. This CDR3 is 15 amino acids long. The J segment lost 8 bases and the V segment lost 5 bases, leaving 10 bases of the junction unmatched. Germline V CDR1 and CDR2: MNHEY, SMNVEV (reference sequence). The CDR3 DNA reads as TGTGCCAGCAGTAACGGGGACAGGGTAGGAGATGAGCAGTTCTTC. This gives the protein CASSNGDRVGDEQFF.

The rearrangement joins TRBV4-3 to TRBJ2-5, with D perhaps assigned TRBD1 or TRBD2 (7 bases each). Germline assignment: CDR1 LGHNA and CDR2 YSLEER. The CDR3 covers 16 residues. Trimming removed 1 base at V and 3 bases at J, with 15 bases between. The CDR3 nucleotides read TGCGCCAGCAGCCAAGCCTGGTCAGGGGGGGAAGAGACCCAGTACTTC. It is translated as CASSQAWSGGEETQYF.

This clonotype was detected a few times. The chain has TRBV18 and TRBJ1-5; 7 positions agree with TRBD1. CDR1 and CDR2 from the germline V gene are KGHSH and LQKENI. V trimming: 6 bases; J trimming: 0 bases; junction bases outside the gene matches: 5. This CDR3 spans 15 amino acids. The CDR3 reads CASSQGTDSNQPQHF. DNA for the CDR3: TGTGCCAGCTCGCAGGGGACAGATAGCAATCAGCCCCAGCATTTT.

Worth noting for this clonotype: The junction differs from germline at one of its ends, possibly a read error. This chain links TRBV14 with TRBJ2-7; a weak D match, TRBD1 (6 bases). The length of the CDR3 is 16 residues. From germline, CDR1 is SGHDN and CDR2 FVKESK. DNA for the CDR3: TGTGTCAGCAGCCCACAAAGATCTCAGGGGTACTACGAGCAGTACTTC. Protein product: CVSSPQRSQGYYEQYF.

This clonotype was detected only a few times. The chain is built from TRBV12-3 or TRBV12-4 and TRBJ2-5, with D possibly matching TRBD2 (5 bases). Trimming removed 5 bases at V and 2 bases at J, with 9 bases between. This CDR3 has 13 residues. The CDR3 loop is CASSASGQETQYF. The CDR3 DNA reads as TGTGCCAGCAGTGCCTCGGGGCAAGAGACCCAGTACTTC.

This clonotype has ten or more counts. This chain joins TRBV7-2 and TRBJ2-1; possibly TRBD2 for D (5 bases). The CDR3 runs 15 residues. CDR1 and CDR2 from the germline V gene are SGHTA and FQGNSA. Deletions cut 5 bases from V and 4 bases from J, with 15 bases between. The CDR3 region has the DNA TGTGCCAGCAGCCAAGCTGTTTCGGGATACAATGAGCAGTTCTTC. Translating it yields CASSQAVSGYNEQFF.

This clonotype was seen ten or more times. The chain couples TRBV7-6 to TRBJ1-1, with D hard to call. V was pared by 1 base and J by 7 bases, with 10 bases between. Germline values: CDR1 SGHVS, CDR2 FNYEAQ. This CDR3 spans 13 amino acids. In DNA, the CDR3 is TGTGCCAGCAGCTTAGTGGGTATCAGTGAAGCTTTCTTT. Translation: CASSLVGISEAFF.

This clonotype was detected many times. The J gene is TRBJ2-5, the V gene TRBV4-1; TRBD2 matches at 13 bases. The germline gives CDR1 MGHRA, CDR2 YSYEKL. This CDR3 comprises 18 residues. With V trimmed by 0 bases and J by 5 bases, 9 bases remained unmatched. As DNA, the CDR3 is TGCGCCAGCAGCCAAGAGCCCCTACTAGCGGGGGGGCATGAGACCCAGTACTTC. This codes for CASSQEPLLAGGHETQYF.

J is TRBJ1-4 and V is TRBV4-2; D may be TRBD1 (5 bases). Germline CDR1 reads LGHNA; CDR2 reads YNFKEQ. Trimming cost V 0 bases and J 8 bases, with 22 bases left between them. This CDR3 comprises 18 residues. For the CDR3, the DNA is TGTGCCAGCAGCCAAGATCCAAAAAGGGGTTTTTCTCTGGAAAAACTGTTTTTT. Amino acids: CASSQDPKRGFSLEKLFF.

The chain carries TRBV11-2 and TRBJ2-7; 14 bases are shared with TRBD2. The CDR3 spans 16 residues. The V gene's germline CDR1 is SGHAT and CDR2 FQNNGV. V was clipped by 3 bases and J by 3 bases; unmatched bases: 4. The CDR3 DNA reads TGTGCCAGCAGCTTGACTAGCGGGGGGGCATTCTACGAGCAGTACTTC. Translating it yields CASSLTSGGAFYEQYF. Full variable domain (remainder filled in from reference TRBV11-2 and TRBJ2-7): EAGVAQSPRYKIIEKRQSVAFWCNPISGHATLYWYQQILGQGPKLLIQFQNNGVVDDSQLPKDRFSAERLKGVDSTLKIQPAKLEDSAVYLCASSLTSGGAFYEQYFGPGTRLTVT.

This clonotype was recorded at least ten times. This chain connects TRBV7-6 to TRBJ1-1, with D perhaps TRBD1 (6 bases). CDR1 and CDR2 from the germline V gene are SGHVS and FNYEAQ. CDR3 size: 14 residues. With 4 bases removed from V and 5 bases from J, the gap between germline ends came to 14 bases. The DNA of the CDR3 is TGTGCCAGCAGCTCAGGAGGGGGGCGAACTGAAGCTTTCTTT. Its protein is CASSSGGGRTEAFF.

This clonotype was recorded at least ten times. The chain links TRBV6-2 or TRBV6-3 to TRBJ2-3, with D maybe TRBD1 (6 bases). The CDR3 spans 16 residues. Germline V lookup: CDR1 MNHEY, CDR2 SVGEGT. V was clipped by 5 bases and J by 0 bases, with 15 bases between them. CDR3 amino acids: CASSPLLGGSTDTQYF. The CDR3 DNA reads as TGTGCCAGCAGTCCTCTTCTAGGGGGAAGCACAGATACGCAGTATTTT.

This clonotype has a count of ten or more. The chain employs TRBV4-2 and TRBJ1-3; D is possibly TRBD1 (5 bases). V lost 1 base, J lost 2 bases, and 12 bases lay in between. Germline CDR1 reads LGHNA; CDR2 reads YNFKEQ. The CDR3 loop spans 16 amino acids. The CDR3 region is CASSQGGGGTGNTIYF. In nucleotides, the CDR3 is TGTGCCAGCAGCCAAGGAGGTGGGGGGACTGGAAACACCATATATTTT.

This clonotype was counted only a few times. In nucleotides, the CDR3 is TGCGCCAGCAGCTTGGTAGGGGTAGCTGGGGCCAACGTCCTGACTTTC. Its translation is CASSLVGVAGANVLTF. V is TRBV5-1 and J is TRBJ2-6, with a weak D call TRBD1 (5 bases). The CDR3 consists of 16 residues. The germline V gene encodes CDR1 SGHRS and CDR2 YFSETQ. V was trimmed by 0 bases and J by 2 bases, leaving 9 bases between them.

This chain connects TRBV28 to TRBJ2-7; the D gene is possibly TRBD1 (5 bases). V lost 2 bases to trimming and J lost 7 bases, with 12 bases between them. Looked up from germline, CDR1 is MDHEN and CDR2 is SYDVKM. The CDR3 sequence is 13 residues long. The CDR3 protein is CASSLARVGEQYF. The CDR3 coding sequence is TGTGCCAGCAGTTTAGCCAGGGTGGGGGAGCAGTACTTC.

In its sample, this clonotype was seen many times. The V call is TRBV5-1, the J call TRBJ2-7; D is perhaps TRBD2 (5 bases). Germline V CDR1 and CDR2: SGHRS, YFSETQ. The V end was cut by 0 bases, the J end by 0 bases, with 16 bases between. The CDR3 contains 17 residues. CDR3 sequence reads: CASSLAVANRGSYEQYF. The CDR3 DNA follows: TGCGCCAGCAGCTTGGCCGTGGCCAACCGGGGCTCCTACGAGCAGTACTTC.

The chain uses TRBV6-2 or TRBV6-3 and TRBJ1-4; 11 bases map to TRBD1. J lost 8 bases, V lost 2 bases, and 4 bases had no gene match. There are 15 residues in the CDR3. Germline-derived CDR1 and CDR2 are MNHEY and SVGEGT. CDR3 amino acids: CASSYPGTGGEKLFF. Written as DNA, the CDR3 is TGTGCCAGCAGTTACCCCGGGACAGGGGGAGAAAAACTGTTTTTT.

This chain uses TRBV28 with TRBJ1-5; D remains unclear. The CDR3 has 13 amino acids. Germline V gives CDR1 MDHEN, CDR2 SYDVKM. V lost 3 bases to trimming and J lost 5 bases, with 8 bases between them. The CDR3 loop reads CASSLGGHQPQHF. Written as DNA, the CDR3 is TGTGCCAGCAGTTTGGGAGGGCATCAGCCCCAGCATTTT.